This entry describes one TCR beta chain. With 5 bases clipped from V and 3 bases from J, the junction kept 3 bases outside the gene matches. CDR1 and CDR2 from the germline V gene are SGHVS and FQNEAQ. The CDR3 consists of 13 residues. This entry belongs to a study of blood T cell repertoires in COVID-19. Study in general: Sources were T cells, B-cell-depleted T cells, or PBMCs; the material itself was cDNA or gDNA.

Per the original data handling: Estimation of nucleated cell counts was performed using reference gene primer amplification. Using immunoSEQ multiplex PCR, the repertoire was profiled, and TCRdb retains in-frame clones only, with some absent. V, J and clone size derive from that table, while D and trimming were established from the DNA sequence. This sample has some 120,000 clones, with over 80% found just once. The chain joins TRBV7-8 to TRBJ2-7; 8 bases fit TRBD2. Material: peripheral blood. The TCR originated in a woman between 65 and 79 years old with acute or convalescent COVID-19. CDR3 in DNA: TGTGCCAGCAGCCCGGGGGGGGTCTACGAGCAGTACTTC. It encodes CASSPGGVYEQYF.